The clone carrying this T cell receptor beta chain has more than one count but fewer than ten. Its target is unknown. Trimming removed 6 bases from V and 6 bases from J; junction bases left unmatched: 5. This CDR3 comprises 13 residues. CDR1 and CDR2 from the germline V gene are MNHNS and SASEGT. This sample was included in a study of early T cells in non-severe SARS-CoV-2 infection. Study information: With bulk RNA from unsorted whole blood as input, sequencing yielded unpaired chains. Points from the study as a whole: Reliance on VDJdb matching favored anti-spike CD8 responses; private and CD4 specificities were missed.

Tagging with unique molecular identifiers was applied to individual cDNA molecules. TCRdb reprocessed the 5' RACE reads via MiXCR and lists one record per CDR3 protein. In the table there are about 64,000 distinct CDR3 sequences, 20% to 25% of which are singletons. This chain connects TRBV6-1 to TRBJ1-5; 7 bases are shared with TRBD1. Source: whole blood, taken at baseline. The source of this sequence is an adult who was a healthcare worker with PCR-confirmed SARS-CoV-2 infection or an uninfected control (not recorded which). Written as DNA, the CDR3 is TGTGCCAGCAGCCCCACAGGGGCTCAGCCCCAGCATTTT. This gives the protein CASSPTGAQPQHF.